This TCR beta chain was recovered during a study of blood T cell repertoires in COVID-19. Study context: Specimens from acute and convalescent COVID-19 originated in the United States, Italy and Spain. From T cells, B-cell-depleted T cells, or PBMCs came the material, which was cDNA or gDNA.

Original data processing: Amplification of reference gene primers was used by the study to estimate nucleated cell counts. Clones were read by immunoSEQ multiplex PCR, and TCRdb kept only the in-frame ones, dropping some. Clone size and V and J calls were adopted from that table, with D and trimming inferred from the DNA. Among about 59,000 clones, roughly 90% were seen once, and the ten largest hold roughly 5.3%. This clone was detected once. The sample was peripheral blood. This sequence originates from a man older than 75 in a cohort sampled during active COVID-19.

CDR3 coding DNA: TGTGCCAGCAGGCGAAGCCTATATGGCTACACCTTC. Translation gives CASRRSLYGYTF. V and J are TRBV3-1 (or the pseudogene TRBV3-2) and TRBJ1-2; D remains ambiguous. The CDR3 consists of 12 residues. Germline V gene lookup returns CDR1 LGHDT and CDR2 YNNKEL (reference sequence). Trimming shortened V by 6 bases and J by 5 bases, and 10 bases separated the two germline ends.